The T cell receptor beta chain described here comes from a study of regulatory T cells in long-lasting Graves disease. This clonotype was seen repeatedly, ten times or more. The time point denotes: newly diagnosed GD, antithyroid drugs for less than 3 months. From PBMCs, RNA was extracted and then used to make the TCR library. Libraries of TCR beta came from iRepertoire HTBI primers plus Arm-PCR of CDR3 regions. TCRdb passed the multiplex PCR reads through MiXCR, listing each CDR3 protein once. This sample carries approximately 400,000 distinct CDR3 sequences, roughly 16% of them seen once, and the ten largest clones take 22%. Germline V gives CDR1 SGDLS, CDR2 YYNGEE. V shed 3 bases and J 3 bases; nucleotides not matched to a gene: 3. CDR3 length: 15 amino acids.

This material consisted of peripheral blood mononuclear cells (PBMCs), taken at new diagnosis, from a patient treated with antithyroid drugs. The V gene is TRBV9, the J gene TRBJ1-6; 7 positions match TRBD1. The clonotype was recovered from a female donor with Graves disease. The CDR3 region is CASSADRVYNSPLHF. For the CDR3, the DNA is TGTGCCAGCAGCGCCGACAGGGTCTATAATTCACCCCTCCACTTT.